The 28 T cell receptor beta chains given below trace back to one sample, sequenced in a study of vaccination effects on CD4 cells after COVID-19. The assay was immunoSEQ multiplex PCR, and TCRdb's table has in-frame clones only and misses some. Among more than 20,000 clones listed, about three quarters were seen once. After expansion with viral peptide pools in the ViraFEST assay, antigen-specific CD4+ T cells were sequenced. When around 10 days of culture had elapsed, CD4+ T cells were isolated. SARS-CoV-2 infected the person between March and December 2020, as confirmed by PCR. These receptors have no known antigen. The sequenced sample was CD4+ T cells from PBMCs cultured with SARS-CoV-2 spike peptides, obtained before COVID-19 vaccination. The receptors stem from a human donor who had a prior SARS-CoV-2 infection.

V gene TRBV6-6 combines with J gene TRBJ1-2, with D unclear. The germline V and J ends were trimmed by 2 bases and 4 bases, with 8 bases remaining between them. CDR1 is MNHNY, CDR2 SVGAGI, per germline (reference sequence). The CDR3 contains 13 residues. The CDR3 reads CASSYNPLYGYTF. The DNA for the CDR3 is TGTGCCAGCAGTTACAACCCCCTCTATGGCTACACCTTC.

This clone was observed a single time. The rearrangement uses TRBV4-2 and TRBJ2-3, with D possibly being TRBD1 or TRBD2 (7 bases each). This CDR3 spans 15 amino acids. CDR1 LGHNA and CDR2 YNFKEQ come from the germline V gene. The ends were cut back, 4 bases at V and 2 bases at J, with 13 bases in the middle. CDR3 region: CASSLRGGYTDTQYF. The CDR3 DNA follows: TGTGCCAGCAGCCTCAGGGGGGGCTACACAGATACGCAGTATTTT.

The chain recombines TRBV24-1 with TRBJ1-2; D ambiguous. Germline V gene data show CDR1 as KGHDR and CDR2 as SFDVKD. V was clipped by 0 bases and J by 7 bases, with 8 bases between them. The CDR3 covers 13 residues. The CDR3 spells CATSDLGSSGYTF. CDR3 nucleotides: TGTGCCACCAGTGATTTGGGATCATCTGGCTACACCTTC.

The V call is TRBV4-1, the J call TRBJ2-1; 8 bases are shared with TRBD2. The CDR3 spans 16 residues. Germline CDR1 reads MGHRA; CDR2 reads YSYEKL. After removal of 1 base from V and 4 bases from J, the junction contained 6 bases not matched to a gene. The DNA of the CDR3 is TGCGCCAGCAGCCAAGGAGGCCTAGCGGGTTACAATGAGCAGTTCTTC. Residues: CASSQGGLAGYNEQFF.

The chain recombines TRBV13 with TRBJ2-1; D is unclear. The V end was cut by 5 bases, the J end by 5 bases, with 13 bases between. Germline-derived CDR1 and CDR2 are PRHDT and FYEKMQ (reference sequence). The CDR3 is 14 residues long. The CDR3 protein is CASSPRITNNEQFF. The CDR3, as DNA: TGTGCCAGCAGCCCAAGGATTACAAACAATGAGCAGTTCTTC.

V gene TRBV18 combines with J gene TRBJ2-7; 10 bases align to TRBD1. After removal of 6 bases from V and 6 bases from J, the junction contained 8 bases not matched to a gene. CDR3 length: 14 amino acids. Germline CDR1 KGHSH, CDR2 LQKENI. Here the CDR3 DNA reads TGTGCCAGCTCGTGGACAGGGGGTTCGCCCGAGCAGTACTTC. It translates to CASSWTGGSPEQYF.

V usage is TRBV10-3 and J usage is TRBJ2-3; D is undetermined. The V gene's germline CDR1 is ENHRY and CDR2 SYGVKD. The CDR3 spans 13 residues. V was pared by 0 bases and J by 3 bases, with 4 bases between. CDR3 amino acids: CAISESTTDTQYF. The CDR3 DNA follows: TGTGCCATCAGTGAGTCGACTACAGATACGCAGTATTTT.

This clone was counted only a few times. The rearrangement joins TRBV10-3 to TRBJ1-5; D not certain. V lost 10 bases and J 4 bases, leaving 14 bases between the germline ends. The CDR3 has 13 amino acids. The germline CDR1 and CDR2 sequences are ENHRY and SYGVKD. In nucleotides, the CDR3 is TGTGCCACCAACGGATTGGGAAATCAGCCCCAGCATTTT. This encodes CATNGLGNQPQHF.

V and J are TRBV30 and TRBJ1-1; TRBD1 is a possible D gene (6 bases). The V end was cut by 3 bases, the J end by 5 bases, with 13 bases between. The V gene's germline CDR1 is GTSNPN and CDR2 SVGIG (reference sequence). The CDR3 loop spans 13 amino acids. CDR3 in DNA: TGTGCCTGGAGCCTCGAGGGGGGGACTGAAGCTTTCTTT. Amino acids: CAWSLEGGTEAFF.

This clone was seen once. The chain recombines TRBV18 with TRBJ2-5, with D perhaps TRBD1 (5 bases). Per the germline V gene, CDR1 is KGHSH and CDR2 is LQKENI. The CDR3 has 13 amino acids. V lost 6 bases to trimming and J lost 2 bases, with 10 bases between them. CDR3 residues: CASSQTVQETQYF. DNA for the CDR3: TGTGCCAGCTCCCAGACAGTTCAAGAGACCCAGTACTTC.

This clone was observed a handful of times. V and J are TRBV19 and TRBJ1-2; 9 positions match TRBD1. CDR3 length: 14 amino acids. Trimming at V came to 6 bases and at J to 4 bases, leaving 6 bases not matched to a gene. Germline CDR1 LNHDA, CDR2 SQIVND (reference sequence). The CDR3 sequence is CASRGTGKSYGYTF. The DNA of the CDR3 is TGTGCCAGTAGAGGGACAGGGAAGAGCTATGGCTACACCTTC.

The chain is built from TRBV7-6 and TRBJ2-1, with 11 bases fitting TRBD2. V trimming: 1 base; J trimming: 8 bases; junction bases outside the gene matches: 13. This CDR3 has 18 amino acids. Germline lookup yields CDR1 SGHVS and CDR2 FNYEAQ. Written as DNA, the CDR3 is TGTGCCAGCAGCTTAGGACCACTAGCGGGAGTAAGGGGTGATGAGCAGTTCTTC. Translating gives CASSLGPLAGVRGDEQFF.

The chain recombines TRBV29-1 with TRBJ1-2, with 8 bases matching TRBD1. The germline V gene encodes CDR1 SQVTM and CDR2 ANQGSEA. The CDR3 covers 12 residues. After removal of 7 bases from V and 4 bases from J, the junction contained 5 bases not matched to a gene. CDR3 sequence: CSAGGQGYGYTF. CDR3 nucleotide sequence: TGCAGCGCCGGAGGACAGGGCTATGGCTACACCTTC.

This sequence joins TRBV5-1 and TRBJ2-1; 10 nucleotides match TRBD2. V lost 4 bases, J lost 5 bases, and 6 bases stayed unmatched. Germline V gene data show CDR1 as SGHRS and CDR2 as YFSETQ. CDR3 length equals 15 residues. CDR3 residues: CASSSRLAGNNEQFF. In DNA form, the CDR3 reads TGCGCCAGCAGCAGTCGACTAGCGGGTAACAATGAGCAGTTCTTC. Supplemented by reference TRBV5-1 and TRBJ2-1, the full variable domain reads KAGVTQTPRYLIKTRGQQVTLSCSPISGHRSVSWYQQTPGQGLQFLFEYFSETQRNKGNFPGRFSGRQFSNSRSEMNVSTLELGDSALYLCASSSRLAGNNEQFFGPGTRLTVL.

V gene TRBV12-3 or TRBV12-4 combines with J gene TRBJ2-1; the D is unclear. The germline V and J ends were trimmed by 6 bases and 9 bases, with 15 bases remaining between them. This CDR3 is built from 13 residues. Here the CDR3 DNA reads TGTGCCAGCAGACAAGATCTCTCGCGTGAGCAGTTCTTC. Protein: CASRQDLSREQFF.

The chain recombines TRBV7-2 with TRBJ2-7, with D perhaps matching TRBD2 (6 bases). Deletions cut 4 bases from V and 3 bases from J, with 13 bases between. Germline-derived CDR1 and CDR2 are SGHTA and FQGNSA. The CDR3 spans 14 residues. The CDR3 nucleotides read TGTGCCAGCAGCTCGGGACTTCTTAACTACGAGCAGTACTTC. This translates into CASSSGLLNYEQYF.

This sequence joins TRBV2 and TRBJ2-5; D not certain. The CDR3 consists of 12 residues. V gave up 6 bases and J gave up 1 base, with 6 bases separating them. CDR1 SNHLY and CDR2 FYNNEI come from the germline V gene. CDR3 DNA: TGTGCCAGCAGGGAACTCCAAGAGACCCAGTACTTC. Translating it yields CASRELQETQYF.

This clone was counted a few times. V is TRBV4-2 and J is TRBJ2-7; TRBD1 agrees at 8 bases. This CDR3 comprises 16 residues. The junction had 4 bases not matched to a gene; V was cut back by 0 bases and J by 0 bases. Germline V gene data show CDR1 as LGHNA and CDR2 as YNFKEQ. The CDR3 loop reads CASSQDWGQDSYEQYF. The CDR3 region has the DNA TGTGCCAGCAGCCAAGATTGGGGACAGGACTCCTACGAGCAGTACTTC.

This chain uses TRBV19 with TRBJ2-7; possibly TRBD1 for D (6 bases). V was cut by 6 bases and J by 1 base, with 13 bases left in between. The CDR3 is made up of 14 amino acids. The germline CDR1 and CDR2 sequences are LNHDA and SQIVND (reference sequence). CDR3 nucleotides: TGTGCCAGTAGCTTCCGGACAGAGTCCTACGAGCAGTACTTC. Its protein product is CASSFRTESYEQYF.

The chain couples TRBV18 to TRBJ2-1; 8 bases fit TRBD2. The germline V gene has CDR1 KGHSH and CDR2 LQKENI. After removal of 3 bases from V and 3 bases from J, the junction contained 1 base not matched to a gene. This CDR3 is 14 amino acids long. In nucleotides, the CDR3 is TGTGCCAGCTCACCGGGACTAGTCTACAATGAGCAGTTCTTC. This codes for CASSPGLVYNEQFF.

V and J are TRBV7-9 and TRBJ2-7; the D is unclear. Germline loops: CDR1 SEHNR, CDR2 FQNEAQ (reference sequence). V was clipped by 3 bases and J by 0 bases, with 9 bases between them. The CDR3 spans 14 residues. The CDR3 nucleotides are TGTGCCAGCAGCTTTGATTGGAACTCCTACGAGCAGTACTTC. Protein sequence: CASSFDWNSYEQYF.

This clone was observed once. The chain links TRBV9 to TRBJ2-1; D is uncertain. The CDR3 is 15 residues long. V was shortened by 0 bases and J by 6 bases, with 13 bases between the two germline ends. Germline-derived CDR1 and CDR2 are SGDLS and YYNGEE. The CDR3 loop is CASSVDVLDGNEQFF. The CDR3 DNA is TGTGCCAGCAGCGTAGATGTTCTAGATGGCAATGAGCAGTTCTTC.

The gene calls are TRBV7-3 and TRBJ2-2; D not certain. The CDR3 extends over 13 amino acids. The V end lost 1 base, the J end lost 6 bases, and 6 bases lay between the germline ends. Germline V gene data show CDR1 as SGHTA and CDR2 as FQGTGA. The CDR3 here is CASSLNGAGELFF. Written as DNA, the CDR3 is TGTGCCAGCAGCTTAAACGGCGCCGGGGAGCTGTTTTTT.

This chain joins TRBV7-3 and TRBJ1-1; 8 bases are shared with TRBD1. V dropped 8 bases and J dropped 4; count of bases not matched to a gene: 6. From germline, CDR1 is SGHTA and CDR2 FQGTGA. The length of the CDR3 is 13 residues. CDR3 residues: CASGQGGSTEAFF. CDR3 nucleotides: TGTGCCAGCGGACAGGGTGGGAGCACTGAAGCTTTCTTT.

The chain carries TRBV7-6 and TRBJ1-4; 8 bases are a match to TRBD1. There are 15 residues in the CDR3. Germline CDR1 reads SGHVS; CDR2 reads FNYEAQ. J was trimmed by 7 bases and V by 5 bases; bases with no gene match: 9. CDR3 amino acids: CASSRRTGYGEKLFF. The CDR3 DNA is TGTGCCAGCAGCCGGCGGACAGGGTACGGTGAAAAACTGTTTTTT.

The CDR3 DNA reads TGTGCCAGCAGCTTGCCGGGGGGTCAGCCCCAGCATTTT. Its translation: CASSLPGGQPQHF. This chain uses TRBV7-2 with TRBJ1-5, with a tentative D call TRBD1 (5 bases). CDR1 is SGHTA, CDR2 FQGNSA, per germline. The CDR3 extends over 13 amino acids. V dropped 3 bases and J dropped 6 bases, with 9 bases sitting between them. Full variable domain (remainder filled in from reference TRBV7-2 and TRBJ1-5): GAGVSQSPSNKVTEKGKDVELRCDPISGHTALYWYRQSLGQGLEFLIYFQGNSAPDKSGLPSDRFSAERTGGSVSTLTIQRTQQEDSAVYLCASSLPGGQPQHFGDGTRLSIL.

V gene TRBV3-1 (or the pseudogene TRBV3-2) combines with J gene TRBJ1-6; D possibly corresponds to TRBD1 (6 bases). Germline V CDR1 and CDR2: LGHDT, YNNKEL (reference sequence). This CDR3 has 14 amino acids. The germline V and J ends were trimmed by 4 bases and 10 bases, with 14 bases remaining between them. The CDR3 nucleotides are TGTGCCAGCAGCCCCGGTGGGGGCGAATCACCCCTCCACTTT. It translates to CASSPGGGESPLHF.

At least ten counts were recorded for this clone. CDR3 in amino acids: CASSFVENTEAFF. CDR3 nucleotide sequence: TGTGCCAGCAGCTTTGTTGAGAACACTGAAGCTTTCTTT. V gene TRBV7-9 combines with J gene TRBJ1-1, with D unclear. The CDR3 has 13 residues. Trimming left V 3 bases short and J 1 base short, with 6 bases between. CDR1 is SEHNR, CDR2 FQNEAQ, per germline (reference sequence). The full variable domain, completed using reference TRBV7-9 and TRBJ1-1, is DTGVSQNPRHKITKRGQNVTFRCDPISEHNRLYWYRQTLGQGPEFLTYFQNEAQLEKSRLLSDRFSAERPKGSFSTLEIQRTEQGDSAMYLCASSFVENTEAFFGQGTRLTVV.